These 8 T cell receptor beta chains came from one sample sequenced in a study of shared clonotypes between healthy human individuals. Sequencing used immunoSEQ multiplex PCR; TCRdb keeps in-frame clones, though not all of them. The sample gives 400,000 to 600,000 clones, almost 80% of which show up once; roughly an eighth is in the top ten. Specimen: PBMCs. Source of these receptors: a woman in her thirties or forties in good health. Some clones in this sample may be carry-over from other donors' samples.

The CDR3 sequence: CASSLGINRVSDGYTF. The CDR3 coding sequence is TGCGCCAGCAGCTTGGGGATAAACAGGGTCAGTGATGGCTACACCTTC. V and J are TRBV5-1 and TRBJ1-2; D might be TRBD1 (6 bases). Trimming pared 0 bases from V and 6 bases from J, leaving 18 bases between. Germline CDR1 and CDR2: SGHRS and YFSETQ. The CDR3 has 16 amino acids.

The chain recombines TRBV25-1 with TRBJ1-3; D gene unclear. This CDR3 region has 13 residues. Trimming took off 6 bases at V and 3 bases at J, with 9 bases between the two ends. Germline CDR1 MGHDK, CDR2 SYGVNS. The CDR3 DNA follows: TGTGCCAGCAGGGAGCGTGATGGAAACACCATATATTTT. Translated, it gives CASRERDGNTIYF.

The chain employs TRBV29-1 and TRBJ2-3; D not certain. Trimming pared 1 base from V and 2 bases from J, leaving 4 bases between. In germline, CDR1 is SQVTM, CDR2 ANQGSEA. The CDR3 runs 12 residues. The CDR3 is CSVEAVTDTQYF. The CDR3 region has the DNA TGCAGCGTTGAAGCCGTCACAGATACGCAGTATTTT.

J is TRBJ1-1 and V is TRBV2; no firm D call. The CDR3 runs 13 residues. Trimming removed 4 bases at V and 4 bases at J, with 10 bases between. Germline CDR1 is SNHLY and CDR2 is FYNNEI. The CDR3 nucleotides read TGTGCCAGCAGTGTTGGGCGGGTCACTGAAGCTTTCTTT. Translation: CASSVGRVTEAFF.

Worth noting for this clone: Different DNA sequences within this sample yield the same CDR3. The rearrangement links TRBV19 to TRBJ2-1; 13 nucleotides match TRBD2. This CDR3 spans 15 amino acids. The ends lost 4 bases at V and 8 bases at J; junction bases unmatched: 5. Germline V CDR1 and CDR2: LNHDA, SQIVND (reference sequence). CDR3 in amino acids: CASSTGLAGVDEQFF. The CDR3 nucleotides read TGTGCCAGTAGTACCGGACTAGCGGGAGTCGATGAGCAGTTCTTC.

V is TRBV9 and J is TRBJ2-3; 13 bases are shared with TRBD2. Trimming took 2 bases from V and 1 from J; bases not matched to a gene: 7. This CDR3 is 18 amino acids long. Germline lookup yields CDR1 SGDLS and CDR2 YYNGEE. CDR3 sequence: CASSVGTSGIGGTDTQYF. The DNA of the CDR3 is TGTGCCAGCAGCGTCGGGACTAGCGGGATCGGAGGCACAGATACGCAGTATTTT. Supplemented by reference TRBV9 and TRBJ2-3, the full variable domain reads DSGVTQTPKHLITATGQRVTLRCSPRSGDLSVYWYQQSLDQGLQFLIQYYNGEERAKGNILERFSAQQFPDLHSELNLSSLELGDSALYFCASSVGTSGIGGTDTQYFGPGTRLTVL.

The chain combines TRBV6-5 with TRBJ2-7, with 11 bases lining up with TRBD1. The junction had 8 bases not matched to a gene; V was cut back by 6 bases and J by 4 bases. The CDR3 has 15 residues. Germline V lookup: CDR1 MNHEY, CDR2 SVGAGI. This chain's CDR3 is CASRPPGQGVYEQYF. The CDR3 DNA follows: TGTGCCAGCAGGCCTCCGGGACAGGGGGTTTACGAGCAGTACTTC.

This clone was seen repeatedly, ten times or more. This sequence joins TRBV5-1 and TRBJ1-1; 9 bases are a match to TRBD1. Germline loops: CDR1 SGHRS, CDR2 YFSETQ. V was pared by 4 bases and J by 4 bases, with 8 bases of the junction left unmatched. This CDR3 has 15 amino acids. CDR3: CASSTGQGGSTEAFF. CDR3 DNA: TGCGCCAGCAGCACGGGACAGGGAGGGAGCACTGAAGCTTTCTTT.